Shown below are 8 T cell receptor beta chains from a single sample sequenced in a study of lymphopenia after photon versus proton radiotherapy. The assay was immunoSEQ multiplex PCR, and TCRdb's table has in-frame clones only and misses some. Counted here are 160,000 or so clones, 80% to 90% occurring once; the ten biggest clones make up about 4.4%. Sequences were derived from peripheral blood, sampled from a patient treated with photon-based radiotherapy. All receptors derive from a man in his fifties or sixties with gastric cancer.

The chain joins TRBV14 to TRBJ2-1, with 9 positions matching TRBD2. This CDR3 is 16 amino acids long. J lost 3 bases, V lost 0 bases, and 3 bases had no gene match. The germline gives CDR1 SGHDN, CDR2 FVKESK. Here the CDR3 reads CASSQETSGGYNEQFF. The CDR3 DNA follows: TGTGCCAGCAGCCAAGAGACTAGCGGTGGCTACAATGAGCAGTTCTTC. Full variable domain (rest looked up from reference TRBV14 and TRBJ2-1): EAGVTQFPSHSVIEKGQTVTLRCDPISGHDNLYWYRRVMGKEIKFLLHFVKESKQDESGMPNNRFLAERTGGTYSTLKVQPAELEDSGVYFCASSQETSGGYNEQFFGPGTRLTVL.

The rearrangement joins TRBV18 to TRBJ2-5; TRBD2 agrees at 10 bases. The V and J ends lost 0 bases and 5 bases, in that order; junction bases with no gene match: 9. The CDR3 is 17 amino acids. Germline V lookup: CDR1 KGHSH, CDR2 LQKENI. Written as DNA, the CDR3 is TGTGCCAGCTCACCACCGGCTAGCGGGAGACTCGGGGAGACCCAGTACTTC. Translated: CASSPPASGRLGETQYF. Using reference TRBV18 and TRBJ2-5 for the parts outside the CDR3, the full variable domain is NAGVMQNPRHLVRRRGQEARLRCSPMKGHSHVYWYRQLPEEGLKFMVYLQKENIIDESGMPKERFSAEFPKEGPSILRIQQVVRGDSAAYFCASSPPASGRLGETQYFGPGTRLLVL.

The V call is TRBV13, the J call TRBJ2-5; D is unresolved. There are 13 residues in the CDR3. The V gene lost 3 bases and the J gene lost 1 base, with 6 bases spanning the gap. Germline loops: CDR1 PRHDT, CDR2 FYEKMQ (reference sequence). DNA of the CDR3: TGTGCCAGCAGCTTCGCAGTCCAAGAGACCCAGTACTTC. Its protein product is CASSFAVQETQYF.

The rearrangement uses TRBV5-1 and TRBJ2-7; D perhaps matches TRBD2 (5 bases). Germline CDR1 reads SGHRS; CDR2 reads YFSETQ. Trimming left V 4 bases short and J 7 bases short, with 18 bases between. This CDR3 has 14 amino acids. The chain's CDR3 is CASSLMTLPGEQYF. CDR3 sequence (DNA): TGCGCCAGCAGCCTAATGACCCTTCCGGGGGAGCAGTACTTC.

The chain couples TRBV28 to TRBJ1-2, with TRBD1 identical over 8 bases. Per germline, CDR1 MDHEN and CDR2 SYDVKM. CDR3 size: 15 residues. V was pared by 7 bases and J by 0 bases, with 7 bases of the junction left unmatched. CDR3 loop: CASTRDRRANYGYTF. CDR3 nucleotides: TGTGCCAGCACCCGGGACAGGCGGGCTAACTATGGCTACACCTTC.

This sequence joins TRBV7-6 and TRBJ2-5; no reliable D call. Germline loops: CDR1 SGHVS, CDR2 FNYEAQ. The CDR3 spans 16 residues. Deletions cut 1 base from V and 2 bases from J, with 14 bases between. The CDR3 loop reads CASSLGPGVMQETQYF. CDR3 sequence (DNA): TGTGCCAGCAGCTTAGGACCGGGTGTGATGCAAGAGACCCAGTACTTC.

The chain employs TRBV5-4 and TRBJ1-2; the D gene is possibly TRBD1 (6 bases). Trimming pared 5 bases from V and 6 bases from J, leaving 17 bases between. Germline V lookup: CDR1 SGHNT, CDR2 YYREEE (reference sequence). This CDR3 comprises 14 residues. The CDR3 coding sequence is TGTGCCAGCAGTCACCCCCGGACAGCCAATGGCTACACCTTC. It specifies CASSHPRTANGYTF.

This chain uses TRBV4-2 with TRBJ1-1; TRBD1 might be the D (5 bases). The CDR3 is 15 residues long. Germline CDR1 LGHNA, CDR2 YNFKEQ. Trimming removed 1 base at V and 0 bases at J, with 9 bases between. The CDR3 DNA sequence: TGTGCCAGCAGCCAAGCTGACAGCTTGAACACTGAAGCTTTCTTT. This encodes CASSQADSLNTEAFF.